The clone carrying this T cell receptor (beta chain) was detected only once. The data were obtained in a study of blood T cell repertoires in COVID-19. Study summary: Collection of acute and convalescent COVID-19 samples took place in the United States, Italy and Spain. T cells, B-cell-depleted T cells, or PBMCs supplied cDNA or gDNA.

Per the study methods: Reference gene primers were amplified, and this amplification served to estimate nucleated cell counts. Assay used: immunoSEQ multiplex PCR; TCRdb lists only in-frame clones, some missing. The D gene and trimming were derived from the DNA, and the V and J assignments and clone size from that table. Of around 62,000 clones listed, more than 80% were seen once; the top ten hold approximately 1.3%. Germline V CDR1 and CDR2: SEHNR, FQNEAQ (reference sequence). V gave up 5 bases and J gave up 0 bases; unmatched junction bases: 17. The CDR3 totals 19 residues. The specimen was peripheral blood. This clonotype was obtained from a man between 60 and 75 years old with acute or convalescent COVID-19. The chain links TRBV7-9 to TRBJ2-7; 9 positions agree with TRBD1. The CDR3 region has the DNA TGTGCCAGCAGCCCTAGTGCCTTTCGATCGGGACAGGGCTCCTACGAGCAGTACTTC. The encoded protein is CASSPSAFRSGQGSYEQYF.